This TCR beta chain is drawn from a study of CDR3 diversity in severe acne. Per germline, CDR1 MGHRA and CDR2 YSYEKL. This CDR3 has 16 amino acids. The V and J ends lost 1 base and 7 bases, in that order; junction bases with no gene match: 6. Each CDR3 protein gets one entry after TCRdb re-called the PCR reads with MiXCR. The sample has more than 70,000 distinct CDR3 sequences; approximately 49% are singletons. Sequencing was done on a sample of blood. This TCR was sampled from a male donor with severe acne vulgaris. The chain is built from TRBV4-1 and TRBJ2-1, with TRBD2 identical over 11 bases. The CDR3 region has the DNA TGCGCCAGCAGCCAAGTTCCTAGCGGGGGGCGTAATGAGCAGTTCTTC. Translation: CASSQVPSGGRNEQFF.